This is a list of T cell receptor beta chains from one sample in a study of blood T cells in healthy people across ages. TCRdb used MiXCR to reprocess the 5' RACE reads, holding one entry per CDR3 protein. Of around 520,000 distinct CDR3 sequences listed, about 27% are singletons. Separately, the same data were catalogued under a study of T cells of mothers and their children.

The sequenced material came from blood. Receptor source: a boy between 2 and 15 years old in good health. The CDR3 runs from the conserved cysteine through the conserved F or W. Each record gives: J gene, V gene, D gene, clone size, CDR3 DNA, CDR3 protein. A D gene is named only where the DNA matches it firmly. Size tells how often a clone was seen (once, few, many) or the class of an expanded clone, and some rows leave it out.

J: TRBJ2-7; V: TRBV6-6; D: NA; size: NA; DNA: TGTGCCAGCAGTTACCTGGAGCGCTACGAGCAGTACTTC; CDR3: CASSYLERYEQYF
J: TRBJ1-2; V: TRBV14; D: NA; size: NA; DNA: TGTGCCAGCAGCTATACCGGGACTCCGGGGGGCTACACCTTC; CDR3: CASSYTGTPGGYTF
J: TRBJ2-5; V: TRBV4-3; D: NA; size: NA; DNA: TGCGCCAGCAGCCAAGACGGGTCAAGGCTGGTGGTAGAAGAGACCCAGTACTTC; CDR3: CASSQDGSRLVVEETQYF
J: TRBJ1-2; V: TRBV3-1; D: NA; size: few; DNA: TGTGCCAGCAGCCAAGATAGGGCCCCGAGGGGGTATGGCTACACCTTC; CDR3: CASSQDRAPRGYGYTF
J: TRBJ1-1; V: TRBV6-1; D: NA; size: few; DNA: TGTGCCAGCAGAGCAGGGGATTCGGAAGCTTTCTTT; CDR3: CASRAGDSEAFF
J: TRBJ2-3; V: TRBV20-1; D: TRBD2; size: NA; DNA: TGCAGTGCTAGAGAGGGGACTAGCGGGCGTGGAGATACGCAGTATTTT; CDR3: CSAREGTSGRGDTQYF
J: TRBJ2-3; V: TRBV4-1; D: TRBD2; size: NA; DNA: TGCGCCAGCAGCGGTATAGCGGGGAGCACAGATACGCAGTATTTT; CDR3: CASSGIAGSTDTQYF
J: TRBJ2-1; V: TRBV7-3; D: TRBD1; size: many; DNA: TGTGCCAGCAGCTTGACAGGGATCTCCAATGAGCAGTTCTTC; CDR3: CASSLTGISNEQFF
J: TRBJ1-1; V: TRBV30; D: TRBD1; size: few; DNA: TGTGCCTGGAGTGTTGGGACAGGCGTATTAGAGACTGAAGCTTTCTTT; CDR3: CAWSVGTGVLETEAFF
J: TRBJ1-2; V: TRBV7-2; D: NA; size: NA; DNA: TGTGCCGGCAGCTTAGGGTCAGGAGGGGCGGGTCATGGCTACACCTTC; CDR3: CAGSLGSGGAGHGYTF
J: TRBJ2-5; V: TRBV5-1; D: NA; size: NA; DNA: TGCGCCAGCAGCTTGGTCGGCAGACAAGGGACCCAGTACTTC; CDR3: CASSLVGRQGTQYF
J: TRBJ2-7; V: TRBV27; D: TRBD1; size: NA; DNA: TGTGCCAGCAGGAGACAGGGGGGCCCCTACGAGCAGTACTTC; CDR3: CASRRQGGPYEQYF
J: TRBJ2-7; V: TRBV20-1; D: TRBD1; size: NA; DNA: TGCAGTGCTAGAGAACCTCGAGGACAGGCCTACGAGCAGTACTTC; CDR3: CSAREPRGQAYEQYF
J: TRBJ1-1; V: TRBV7-3; D: NA; size: few; DNA: TGTGCCAGCAGCTTAACGCAGGGTTCCACTGAAGCTTTCTTT; CDR3: CASSLTQGSTEAFF
J: TRBJ1-3; V: TRBV6-5; D: NA; size: few; DNA: TGTGCCAGCTCCCGCCAGGGATTCTCTGGAAACACCATATATTTT; CDR3: CASSRQGFSGNTIYF
J: TRBJ1-5; V: TRBV7-9; D: NA; size: NA; DNA: TGTGCCAGCAGCCATGAGGGGGTCAATCAGCCCCAGCATTTT; CDR3: CASSHEGVNQPQHF
J: TRBJ2-3; V: TRBV6-5; D: NA; size: NA; DNA: TGTGCCAGCACAATCTTCTGGGTAGATACGCAGTATTTT; CDR3: CASTIFWVDTQYF
J: TRBJ2-5; V: TRBV7-2; D: TRBD2; size: few; DNA: TGTGCCAGCAGCTTAGGCCCTAGCGGGAGGGCCGCAGAGACCCAGTACTTC; CDR3: CASSLGPSGRAAETQYF
J: TRBJ2-7; V: TRBV20-1; D: NA; size: NA; DNA: TGCAGTGCTACCGGGGCCTATGACCTGGGCGAGCAGTACTTC; CDR3: CSATGAYDLGEQYF
J: TRBJ1-1; V: TRBV29-1; D: NA; size: NA; DNA: TGCAGCGTTTTCGGGGGACGGGGGTATGGGGCTTTCTTT; CDR3: CSVFGGRGYGAFF
J: TRBJ2-5; V: TRBV24-1; D: TRBD2; size: NA; DNA: TGTGCCACCAGTGATTACGGGAGGCTCGCTCAAGAGACCCAGTACTTC; CDR3: CATSDYGRLAQETQYF
J: TRBJ1-1; V: TRBV18; D: NA; size: many; DNA: TGTGCCAGCTCCATCTCGGGGGGTAACACTGAAGCTTTCTTT; CDR3: CASSISGGNTEAFF
J: TRBJ2-3; V: TRBV5-5; D: NA; size: NA; DNA: TGTGCCAGCAGCTTGTCCGACGGCACAGATACGCAGTATTTT; CDR3: CASSLSDGTDTQYF
J: TRBJ2-1; V: TRBV19; D: TRBD2; size: once; DNA: TGTGCCAGTAGTATCGGACTAGCGGGATCTAATGAGCAGTTCTTC; CDR3: CASSIGLAGSNEQFF
J: TRBJ2-2; V: TRBV27; D: TRBD2; size: few; DNA: TGTGCCAGCAGTTCCCGACTAGCGGGGAACACCGGGGAGCTGTTTTTT; CDR3: CASSSRLAGNTGELFF
J: TRBJ2-1; V: TRBV30; D: NA; size: NA; DNA: TGTGCCTGGAGTCGATCTTTTAGGAATGAGCAGTTCTTC; CDR3: CAWSRSFRNEQFF
J: TRBJ2-6; V: TRBV12-3/TRBV12-4; D: NA; size: NA; DNA: TGTGCCAGCAATGGCGTAGGTGGGGCCAACGTCCTGACTTTC; CDR3: CASNGVGGANVLTF
J: TRBJ2-1; V: TRBV4-2; D: TRBD2; size: NA; DNA: TGTGCCAGCAGCCAAGATCGACTAGCGGGGTACAATGAGCAGTTCTTC; CDR3: CASSQDRLAGYNEQFF
J: TRBJ1-1; V: TRBV20-1; D: NA; size: few; DNA: TGCAGTGCAAAGGGGCCTCAGAACACTGAAGCTTTCTTT; CDR3: CSAKGPQNTEAFF
J: TRBJ1-1; V: TRBV15; D: NA; size: NA; DNA: TGTGCCACCAGCAGAGCCCCAAGGACTGAAGCTTTCTTT; CDR3: CATSRAPRTEAFF
J: TRBJ1-1; V: TRBV29-1; D: TRBD1; size: NA; DNA: TGCAGCGTGGACTACCTACAGGGACAGGAAGCTTTCTTT; CDR3: CSVDYLQGQEAFF
J: TRBJ2-5; V: TRBV11-2; D: NA; size: NA; DNA: TGTGCCAGCAGCTTGATGACTACACGGTACTTC; CDR3: CASSLMTTRYF
J: TRBJ2-7; V: TRBV7-2; D: NA; size: NA; DNA: TGTGCCAGCAGCTTGAGTAGCCCCAACGAGCAGTACTTC; CDR3: CASSLSSPNEQYF
J: TRBJ1-6; V: TRBV5-6; D: NA; size: NA; DNA: TGTGCCAGCAGCTATTCGACAGGTGTTTCACCCCTCCACTTT; CDR3: CASSYSTGVSPLHF
J: TRBJ2-1; V: TRBV4-1; D: NA; size: few; DNA: TGCGCCAGCAGCCAAGACGCGGGGAGCTCCTACAATGAGCAGTTCTTC; CDR3: CASSQDAGSSYNEQFF
J: TRBJ2-7; V: TRBV9; D: TRBD2; size: few; DNA: TGTGCCAGCAGCGTAGCGGGAGGGCCATCCTACGAGCAGTACTTC; CDR3: CASSVAGGPSYEQYF
J: TRBJ1-5; V: TRBV12-3/TRBV12-4; D: NA; size: NA; DNA: TGTGCCAGCAGTGACCAGGGCCTAGGCAATCAGCCCCAGCATTTT; CDR3: CASSDQGLGNQPQHF
J: TRBJ2-2; V: TRBV27; D: TRBD1; size: NA; DNA: TGTGCCAGCGCCCCGGGACAGGGGTCCTCCGGGACCGGGGAGCTGTTTTTT; CDR3: CASAPGQGSSGTGELFF
J: TRBJ2-3; V: TRBV6-5; D: TRBD1; size: many; DNA: TGTGCCAGCAGTTATACAGGGGGCGCAGATACGCAGTATTTT; CDR3: CASSYTGGADTQYF
J: TRBJ2-4; V: TRBV20-1; D: TRBD2; size: NA; DNA: TGCAGTACTAGCGCTCCAGGGAGCAATGTCGCCAAAAACATTCAGTACTTC; CDR3: CSTSAPGSNVAKNIQYF
J: TRBJ2-3; V: TRBV7-2; D: NA; size: NA; DNA: TGTGCCAGCAGCCCGCCCACGGGGACCCCAGATACGCAGTATTTT; CDR3: CASSPPTGTPDTQYF
J: TRBJ2-1; V: TRBV10-3; D: TRBD2; size: few; DNA: TGTGCCATCAGAGACGCAGCGGGAGGGCGGGGGAGCGATGAGCAGTTCTTC; CDR3: CAIRDAAGGRGSDEQFF
J: TRBJ1-2; V: TRBV10-3; D: NA; size: NA; DNA: TGTGCCATCAGTGAGTCCAGGGTCGGGGGAGGCTACACCTTC; CDR3: CAISESRVGGGYTF
J: TRBJ2-7; V: TRBV3-1; D: TRBD1; size: NA; DNA: TGTGCCAGCAGCCAAGGACCGGGACAGGGGCTATACGAGCAGTACTTC; CDR3: CASSQGPGQGLYEQYF
J: TRBJ1-2; V: TRBV13; D: TRBD1; size: NA; DNA: TGTGCCAGCAGCTCGCCAACCCTTCCAGGGGGCCACACCTTC; CDR3: CASSSPTLPGGHTF
J: TRBJ1-1; V: TRBV12-3/TRBV12-4; D: NA; size: few; DNA: TGTGCCAGCAGTTCAGAGGGCGGGATGAACACTGAAGCTTTCTTT; CDR3: CASSSEGGMNTEAFF
J: TRBJ2-7; V: TRBV10-3; D: TRBD2; size: NA; DNA: TGTGCCAGCAGTTACCGGACTAGCGGGTTCTACGAGCAGTACTTC; CDR3: CASSYRTSGFYEQYF
J: TRBJ2-1; V: TRBV5-1; D: NA; size: NA; DNA: TGCGCCAGCAGCTTGGGCAGGTCTAGCTCCTACAATGAGCAGTTCTTC; CDR3: CASSLGRSSSYNEQFF
J: TRBJ1-6; V: TRBV29-1; D: NA; size: many; DNA: TGCAGCGTTGCGGTAGGGGGAGATTCACCCCTCCACTTT; CDR3: CSVAVGGDSPLHF
J: TRBJ2-5; V: TRBV10-2; D: TRBD1; size: many; DNA: TGCGCCAGCAGTGAGAACAGGGGAGAGACCCAGTACTTC; CDR3: CASSENRGETQYF